These 3 T cell receptor beta chains were sequenced from one sample in a study of PD-1 blockade in classical Hodgkin lymphoma. Only in-frame clones appear in the TCRdb table, and some are missing; sequencing was by immunoSEQ multiplex PCR. The table has about 43,000 clones, 65% to 85% seen once. With no exception, relapse followed autologous stem cell transplantation in all patients, and brentuximab vedotin exposure varied. Sequences were derived from peripheral blood mononuclear cells (PBMCs), sampled before the second cycle of nivolumab. The receptors stem from a human donor with classical Hodgkin lymphoma.

V gene TRBV7-9 combines with J gene TRBJ2-7, with D maybe TRBD2 (5 bases). This CDR3 has 14 residues. Germline CDR1 is SEHNR and CDR2 is FQNEAQ (reference sequence). Between the trimmed V and J ends, which lost 5 bases and 3 bases, there was a span of 14 bases. This CDR3 is CASSPTLAVYEQYF. The DNA of the CDR3 is TGTGCCAGCAGCCCTACTCTAGCTGTCTACGAGCAGTACTTC.

The chain combines TRBV30 with TRBJ1-2; no definite D call. Trimming pared 6 bases from V and 11 bases from J, leaving 25 bases between. Germline CDR1 GTSNPN, CDR2 SVGIG (reference sequence). The CDR3 totals 14 residues. The CDR3 loop reads CACTDSLPFSRYTF. The CDR3 DNA follows: TGTGCCTGTACGGACTCCCTCCCTTTCTCTAGATACACCTTC.

The gene calls are TRBV5-1 and TRBJ1-2; D may be TRBD1 (5 bases). Looked up from germline, CDR1 is SGHRS and CDR2 is YFSETQ. V was trimmed by 5 bases and J by 8 bases, leaving 22 bases between them. This CDR3 comprises 15 residues. The CDR3 spells CASSQFGGRERGYTF. The CDR3 region has the DNA TGCGCCAGCAGTCAATTCGGGGGACGTGAGAGAGGCTACACCTTC.